Each of the 11 T cell receptor beta chains below was sequenced from the same sample in a study of T cell responses to AZD1222 COVID-19 vaccine. Clones were read by immunoSEQ multiplex PCR, and TCRdb kept only the in-frame ones, dropping some. The sample lists 180,000 or so clones, about 91% occurring once. The sample was peripheral blood, taken 28 days after the second AZD1222 dose. These receptors were collected from an adult who received the AZD1222 COVID-19 vaccine.

This chain connects TRBV4-1 to TRBJ2-2; D is ambiguous. Germline-derived CDR1 and CDR2 are MGHRA and YSYEKL. Trimming took 0 bases from V and 3 from J, leaving 23 bases between them. This CDR3 is 20 amino acids long. CDR3 sequence reads: CASSQDPRRTHDGHTGELFF. The CDR3 DNA is TGCGCCAGCAGCCAAGACCCCAGGCGGACCCACGACGGTCACACCGGGGAGCTGTTTTTT.

The sample holds a few counts of this clone. The chain uses TRBV3-1 (or the pseudogene TRBV3-2) and TRBJ2-2; D unclear. V shed 3 bases and J shed 1 base, with 12 bases lying between them. The CDR3 is 16 amino acids. CDR1 and CDR2 (germline): LGHDT, YNNKEL (reference sequence). The CDR3 DNA follows: TGTGCCAGCAGCCACCGGAGACTCGGGAACACCGGGGAGCTGTTTTTT. Translation: CASSHRRLGNTGELFF.

V gene TRBV5-1 combines with J gene TRBJ1-2; tentatively, D is TRBD1 (6 bases). V was shortened by 4 bases and J by 5 bases, with 15 bases between the two germline ends. This CDR3 comprises 14 residues. Germline CDR1 SGHRS, CDR2 YFSETQ. The CDR3 protein is CASSRTGQGYGYTF. In DNA, the CDR3 is TGCGCCAGCAGCCGTACGGGGCAGGGGTATGGCTACACCTTC.

The chain combines TRBV7-8 with TRBJ2-1; the match to TRBD2 covers 7 bases. Unmatched junction bases numbered 15, after V lost 5 bases and J lost 8 bases. Germline V CDR1 and CDR2: SGHVS, FQNEAQ. The CDR3 consists of 16 residues. The CDR3 loop is CASSPGVGGRRDEQFF. The CDR3 DNA reads TGTGCCAGCAGCCCCGGGGTCGGCGGGAGAAGGGATGAGCAGTTCTTC.

The chain uses TRBV11-3 and TRBJ2-1; 8 bases map to TRBD2. The germline V gene has CDR1 SGHNT and CDR2 YENEEA. This CDR3 has 15 amino acids. V shed 5 bases, J shed 9 bases, and the junction held 12 bases outside the gene matches. Written as DNA, the CDR3 is TGTGCCAGCAGCATATCAGCGGGAGTAGCTAGTGAGCAGTTCTTC. This encodes CASSISAGVASEQFF.

The CDR3 DNA reads as TGTGCCAGCAGCCAACCCCCGGTTCAAGAGACCCAGTACTTC. Encoded protein: CASSQPPVQETQYF. The rearrangement uses TRBV7-2 and TRBJ2-5; D unclear. The CDR3 loop spans 14 amino acids. The germline CDR1 and CDR2 sequences are SGHTA and FQGNSA. Trimming shortened V by 5 bases and J by 2 bases, and 12 bases separated the two germline ends.

V gene TRBV5-1 combines with J gene TRBJ1-1; D gene uncertain. Per the germline V gene, CDR1 is SGHRS and CDR2 is YFSETQ. The CDR3 extends over 14 amino acids. The V end lost 2 bases, the J end lost 4 bases, and 12 bases lay between the germline ends. DNA for the CDR3: TGCGCCAGCAGCTTAAAGGAAGATGGCACTGAAGCTTTCTTT. Translation gives CASSLKEDGTEAFF. The whole variable domain, filled in from reference TRBV5-1 and TRBJ1-1, reads KAGVTQTPRYLIKTRGQQVTLSCSPISGHRSVSWYQQTPGQGLQFLFEYFSETQRNKGNFPGRFSGRQFSNSRSEMNVSTLELGDSALYLCASSLKEDGTEAFFGQGTRLTVV.

This chain links TRBV7-2 with TRBJ1-5, with a tentative D call TRBD1 (6 bases). CDR1 is SGHTA, CDR2 FQGNSA, per germline. Deletions cut 5 bases from V and 0 bases from J, with 8 bases between. This CDR3 region has 14 residues. CDR3 in amino acids: CASSPDSSNQPQHF. The CDR3 bases are TGTGCCAGCAGCCCGGACAGTAGCAATCAGCCCCAGCATTTT.

The chain joins TRBV23-1 to TRBJ2-3; 7 bases align to TRBD2. TRBV23-1 qualifies as an ORF whose function is uncertain. CDR3 size: 18 residues. The trim removed 3 bases at V and 1 base at J, leaving 13 bases unmatched. Here the CDR3 reads CASSHLGEGAPRTDTQYF. Written as DNA, the CDR3 is TGCGCCAGCAGTCACCTTGGGGAGGGCGCGCCCCGCACAGATACGCAGTATTTT.

Regarding this clone: This CDR3 is missing its conserved last phenylalanine or tryptophan, likely due to a read error. The gene calls are TRBV10-3 and TRBJ1-2; tentatively, D is TRBD1 (6 bases). Trimming removed 2 bases at V and 8 bases at J, with 9 bases between. CDR1 and CDR2 (germline): ENHRY, SYGVKD. The CDR3 consists of 12 residues. This CDR3 reads CAISENRAGYTL. DNA for the CDR3: TGTGCCATCAGTGAGAACAGGGCCGGCTACACCCTC.

The chain has TRBV3-1 (or the pseudogene TRBV3-2) and TRBJ2-1; 7 bases match TRBD2. J lost 7 bases, V lost 4 bases, and 7 bases had no gene match. The germline V gene encodes CDR1 LGHDT and CDR2 YNNKEL (reference sequence). The CDR3 contains 14 residues. The CDR3 DNA reads as TGTGCCAGCAGCCCCGGACTAGTTGAGAATGAGCAGTTCTTC. It encodes CASSPGLVENEQFF.